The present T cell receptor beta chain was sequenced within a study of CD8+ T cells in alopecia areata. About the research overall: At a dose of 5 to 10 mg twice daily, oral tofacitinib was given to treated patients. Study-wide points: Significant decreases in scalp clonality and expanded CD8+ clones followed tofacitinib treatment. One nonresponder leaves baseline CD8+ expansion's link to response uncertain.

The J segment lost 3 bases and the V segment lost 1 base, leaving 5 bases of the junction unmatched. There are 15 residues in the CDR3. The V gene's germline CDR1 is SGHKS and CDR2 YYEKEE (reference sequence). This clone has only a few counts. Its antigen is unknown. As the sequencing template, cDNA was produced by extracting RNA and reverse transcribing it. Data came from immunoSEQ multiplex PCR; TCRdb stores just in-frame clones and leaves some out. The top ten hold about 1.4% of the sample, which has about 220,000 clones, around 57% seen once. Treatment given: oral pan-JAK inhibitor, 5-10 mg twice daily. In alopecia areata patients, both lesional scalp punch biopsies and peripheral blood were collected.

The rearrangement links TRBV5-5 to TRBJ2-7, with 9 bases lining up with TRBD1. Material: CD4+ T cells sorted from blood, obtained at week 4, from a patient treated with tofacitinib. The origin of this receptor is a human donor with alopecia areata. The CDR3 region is CASSLTGGTDYEQYF. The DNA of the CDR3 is TGTGCCAGCAGCTTGACAGGGGGCACCGACTACGAGCAGTACTTC. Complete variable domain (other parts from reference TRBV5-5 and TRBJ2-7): DAGVTQSPTHLIKTRGQQVTLRCSPISGHKSVSWYQQVLGQGPQFIFQYYEKEERGRGNFPDRFSARQFPNYSSELNVNALLLGDSALYLCASSLTGGTDYEQYFGPGTRLTVT.